These 26 T cell receptor beta chains were all obtained from the same sample, sequenced in a study of shared clonotypes between healthy human individuals. The assay was immunoSEQ multiplex PCR, and TCRdb's table has in-frame clones only and misses some. The table includes about 2.3 million clones, 80% to 95% detected once. The source material was naive CD4+ T cells from PBMCs. Subset described: CD45RA+ positively selected. These receptors all stem from a man between 18 and 29 years old in good health. Some clones in this sample may be carry-over from other donors' samples.

CDR3 in DNA: TGTGCCAGCATAAGGGGGGCGGACTATGGCTACACCTTC. Protein: CASIRGADYGYTF. The chain combines TRBV2 with TRBJ1-2; D is possibly TRBD1 (6 bases). The ends were cut back, 7 bases at V and 3 bases at J, with 12 bases in the middle. CDR3 length: 13 amino acids. Germline V gives CDR1 SNHLY, CDR2 FYNNEI.

The chain joins TRBV28 to TRBJ1-4; D possibly corresponds to TRBD1 (6 bases). With 6 bases removed from V and 3 bases from J, the gap between germline ends came to 17 bases. The CDR3 is made up of 16 amino acids. Germline loops: CDR1 MDHEN, CDR2 SYDVKM. CDR3 nucleotide sequence: TGTGCCAGCAGACCAGATCACAGGGCCGCTAATGAAAAACTGTTTTTT. It encodes CASRPDHRAANEKLFF.

The V call is TRBV7-6, the J call TRBJ1-2; perhaps TRBD1 as D (6 bases). The CDR3 has 12 residues. With 1 base removed from V and 8 bases from J, the gap between germline ends came to 8 bases. CDR1 and CDR2 from the germline V gene are SGHVS and FNYEAQ. CDR3 DNA sequence: TGTGCCAGCAGCTTAGTGGGGGGCGGCTACACCTTC. Its protein is CASSLVGGGYTF.

A note on this clone: The same CDR3 is also encoded by other DNA sequences in this sample. The chain combines TRBV7-2 with TRBJ1-5, with unresolved D. This CDR3 is 13 amino acids long. Per germline, CDR1 SGHTA and CDR2 FQGNSA. V lost 1 base and J 7 bases, leaving 8 bases between the germline ends. The CDR3 DNA follows: TGTGCCAGCAGCTTAGATCGAGGACAGCCCCAGCATTTT. Translating gives CASSLDRGQPQHF. Complete variable domain (other parts from reference TRBV7-2 and TRBJ1-5): GAGVSQSPSNKVTEKGKDVELRCDPISGHTALYWYRQSLGQGLEFLIYFQGNSAPDKSGLPSDRFSAERTGGSVSTLTIQRTQQEDSAVYLCASSLDRGQPQHFGDGTRLSIL.

This clone was picked up a small number of times. The V gene is TRBV6-6, the J gene TRBJ1-5; 10 nucleotides align to TRBD1. J lost 0 bases, V lost 6 bases, and 2 bases had no gene match. CDR3 length: 15 amino acids. Looked up from germline, CDR1 is MNHNY and CDR2 is SVGAGI (reference sequence). In nucleotides, the CDR3 is TGTGCCAGCAGGGGGACAGGGGATAGCAATCAGCCCCAGCATTTT. Residues: CASRGTGDSNQPQHF.

This clone was seen just once. A junction end diverges from the germline sequence, so it may reflect a read error. V and J are TRBV15 and TRBJ2-7, with 7 bases that match TRBD1. The CDR3 sequence is 15 residues long. The germline V gene encodes CDR1 LNHNV and CDR2 YYDKDF (reference sequence). The CDR3 coding sequence is TGTGCCACCAGTAGAGACAGGGCAAGCTCCTACGAGCAGTACTTC. It translates to CATSRDRASSYEQYF.

This clone was picked up one time. The chain employs TRBV7-2 and TRBJ2-3; the match to TRBD2 covers 13 bases. Trimming at V came to 5 bases and at J to 2 bases, leaving 13 bases not matched to a gene. This CDR3 contains 19 residues. CDR1 is SGHTA and CDR2 is FQGNSA in the germline V gene. CDR3 sequence (DNA): TGTGCCAGCAGCCCCACTAGCGGGAGGGCCGGTTGGGCCACAGATACGCAGTATTTT. This translates into CASSPTSGRAGWATDTQYF.

This clone was observed once. V and J are TRBV5-6 and TRBJ1-3, with D unresolved. Deletions cut 0 bases from V and 2 bases from J, with 3 bases between. The CDR3 extends over 13 amino acids. Germline V gives CDR1 SGHDT, CDR2 YYEEEE. The CDR3 loop reads CASSLAAGNTIYF. The CDR3 DNA follows: TGTGCCAGCAGCTTGGCAGCTGGAAACACCATATATTTT.

The chain recombines TRBV7-9 with TRBJ2-2; 10 bases line up with TRBD1. The CDR3 is 15 residues long. V dropped 5 bases and J dropped 4; count of bases not matched to a gene: 4. CDR1 is SEHNR and CDR2 is FQNEAQ in the germline V gene (reference sequence). CDR3 coding DNA: TGTGCCAGCAGCCGGGACAGGGGCGGCACCGGGGAGCTGTTTTTT. Its translation is CASSRDRGGTGELFF.

This clone was detected once. The chain combines TRBV28 with TRBJ2-7; tentatively, D is TRBD1 or TRBD2 (5 bases each). Germline V gene sequence: CDR1 MDHEN, CDR2 SYDVKM. The CDR3 is made up of 15 amino acids. Trimming removed 0 bases from V and 2 bases from J, with 11 bases in between. CDR3 sequence (DNA): TGTGCCAGCAGTTTATGGGGGACCGCAACCTACGAGCAGTACTTC. Translation: CASSLWGTATYEQYF.

V and J are TRBV11-3 and TRBJ2-5; 9 bases map to TRBD1. The CDR3 is 17 amino acids. Germline lookup yields CDR1 SGHNT and CDR2 YENEEA. J lost 5 bases, V lost 5 bases, and 15 bases had no gene match. CDR3 coding DNA: TGTGCCAGCAGCCCCGGAATGACAGGGGGTGCTTACGAGACCCAGTACTTC. Translating it yields CASSPGMTGGAYETQYF.

J is TRBJ2-1 and V is TRBV7-3; 11 nucleotides align to TRBD1. CDR3 length equals 16 residues. The germline V gene has CDR1 SGHTA and CDR2 FQGTGA. V lost 3 bases, J lost 5 bases, and 6 bases stayed unmatched. The CDR3 bases are TGTGCCAGCAGCTTGAGGGACAGGGGGAATGACAATGAGCAGTTCTTC. This translates into CASSLRDRGNDNEQFF. The entire variable domain, with the rest obtained from reference TRBV7-3 and TRBJ2-1, is as follows: GAGVSQTPSNKVTEKGKYVELRCDPISGHTALYWYRQSLGQGPEFLIYFQGTGAADDSGLPNDRFFAVRPEGSVSTLKIQRTERGDSAVYLCASSLRDRGNDNEQFFGPGTRLTVL.

As to this clone: Other DNA sequences from this sample encode an identical CDR3 as well. The chain uses TRBV5-1 and TRBJ2-3; D is tentatively TRBD1 or TRBD2 (6 bases each). The CDR3 spans 15 residues. From germline, CDR1 is SGHRS and CDR2 YFSETQ. Trimming shortened V by 0 bases and J by 2 bases, and 10 bases separated the two germline ends. CDR3 in amino acids: CASSLAGAPTDTQYF. CDR3 DNA sequence: TGCGCCAGCAGCTTGGCGGGGGCCCCCACAGATACGCAGTATTTT.

Details on this clone: Additional DNA sequences in this sample encode the identical CDR3. The chain carries TRBV7-2 and TRBJ2-1; D tentatively fits TRBD1 or TRBD2 (5 bases each). V lost 1 base, J lost 1 base, and 8 bases lay in between. Germline-derived CDR1 and CDR2 are SGHTA and FQGNSA. The CDR3 sequence is 15 residues long. CDR3 amino acids: CASSLVGVSYNEQFF. In DNA, the CDR3 is TGTGCCAGCAGCTTAGTGGGGGTTTCCTACAATGAGCAGTTCTTC. The whole variable domain, filled in from reference TRBV7-2 and TRBJ2-1, reads GAGVSQSPSNKVTEKGKDVELRCDPISGHTALYWYRQSLGQGLEFLIYFQGNSAPDKSGLPSDRFSAERTGGSVSTLTIQRTQQEDSAVYLCASSLVGVSYNEQFFGPGTRLTVL.

The chain has TRBV27 and TRBJ2-5, with unresolved D. Per the germline V gene, CDR1 is MNHEY and CDR2 is SMNVEV (reference sequence). V was trimmed by 0 bases and J by 5 bases, leaving 7 bases between them. This CDR3 has 13 amino acids. CDR3 DNA: TGTGCCAGCAGTTTATCGGAAGGGGAGACCCAGTACTTC. This gives the protein CASSLSEGETQYF.

This sequence joins TRBV6-5 and TRBJ2-3; 8 bases are shared with TRBD2. The CDR3 is 15 residues long. Per the germline V gene, CDR1 is MNHEY and CDR2 is SVGAGI. V trimming: 5 bases; J trimming: 4 bases; junction bases outside the gene matches: 8. CDR3 residues: CASSRGVAGPDTQYF. In DNA form, the CDR3 reads TGTGCCAGCAGTCGCGGGGTAGCGGGACCAGATACGCAGTATTTT.

The rearrangement links TRBV6-5 to TRBJ1-1; 12 positions match TRBD1. The V and J ends lost 6 bases and 10 bases, in that order; junction bases with no gene match: 9. CDR3 length: 14 residues. Germline-derived CDR1 and CDR2 are MNHEY and SVGAGI. This chain's CDR3 is CASRPTGTGGVAFF. The CDR3, as DNA: TGTGCCAGCAGACCGACCGGGACAGGGGGCGTAGCTTTCTTT.

The CDR3 reads CASPRGQETQYF. The DNA for the CDR3 is TGTGCCAGCCCGAGGGGCCAAGAGACCCAGTACTTC. This chain joins TRBV27 and TRBJ2-5; D could derive from TRBD1 or TRBD2 (5 bases each). Germline V gene sequence: CDR1 MNHEY, CDR2 SMNVEV (reference sequence). The CDR3 loop spans 12 amino acids. The ends were cut back, 8 bases at V and 1 base at J, with 8 bases in the middle.

A single count supports this clone. The genes are TRBV12-1 and TRBJ1-2; the D call in the table, TRBD1, was not verified against the DNA. TRBV12-1 is a pseudogene locus. The CDR3 has 14 residues. The CDR3 sequence is CASSSETGGYGYTF. CDR3 coding DNA: TGTGCCAGCAGCTCTGAGACAGGGGGCTATGGCTACACCTTC.

The V gene is TRBV5-1, the J gene TRBJ2-5; no firm D call. V lost 5 bases and J lost 2, with 10 bases in between. This CDR3 spans 13 amino acids. CDR1 SGHRS and CDR2 YFSETQ come from the germline V gene. CDR3: CASRVGRQETQYF. CDR3 DNA: TGCGCCAGCAGGGTTGGGCGGCAAGAGACCCAGTACTTC.

Only one count was recorded for this clone. V is TRBV5-1 and J is TRBJ2-6; D gene ambiguous. Per the germline V gene, CDR1 is SGHRS and CDR2 is YFSETQ. Between the trimmed V and J ends, which lost 3 bases and 0 bases, there was a span of 10 bases. CDR3 size: 16 residues. CDR3 protein: CASSSRFSSGANVLTF. The CDR3 nucleotides read TGCGCCAGCAGCTCCCGATTTAGCTCTGGGGCCAACGTCCTGACTTTC. Complete variable domain (other parts from reference TRBV5-1 and TRBJ2-6): KAGVTQTPRYLIKTRGQQVTLSCSPISGHRSVSWYQQTPGQGLQFLFEYFSETQRNKGNFPGRFSGRQFSNSRSEMNVSTLELGDSALYLCASSSRFSSGANVLTFGAGSRLTVL.

The sample holds a few counts of this clone. Distinct nucleotide sequences in the sample also encode this CDR3. The gene calls are TRBV5-1 and TRBJ2-1, with 11 bases fitting TRBD2. V lost 0 bases and J lost 3; bases outside the gene matches: 2. Germline V CDR1 and CDR2: SGHRS, YFSETQ. The CDR3 length is 16 residues. DNA for the CDR3: TGCGCCAGCAGCTTGGTCCTAGCGGGAGGCTACAATGAGCAGTTCTTC. It encodes CASSLVLAGGYNEQFF.

The rearrangement links TRBV6-6 to TRBJ2-3; tentative D call: TRBD1 (5 bases). Between the trimmed V and J ends, which lost 5 bases and 4 bases, there was a span of 16 bases. The CDR3 runs to 15 residues. Germline V CDR1 and CDR2: MNHNY, SVGAGI (reference sequence). The CDR3 sequence is CASSPGWAGPDTQYF. The CDR3 DNA reads as TGTGCCAGCAGTCCAGGCTGGGCAGGGCCAGATACGCAGTATTTT.

The CDR3 DNA is TGCGCCAGCAGCCCCCCGCAGGGCACCTCCTACGAGCAGTACTTC. It encodes CASSPPQGTSYEQYF. The V gene is TRBV5-1, the J gene TRBJ2-7; tentatively, D is TRBD1 (5 bases). CDR1 and CDR2 (germline): SGHRS, YFSETQ. V lost 4 bases and J 0 bases, leaving 14 bases between the germline ends. This CDR3 contains 15 residues.

The chain joins TRBV4-1 to TRBJ1-6; no clear D gene. V was cut by 1 base and J by 5 bases, with 12 bases left in between. The CDR3 runs to 16 residues. Germline values: CDR1 MGHRA, CDR2 YSYEKL. CDR3 residues: CASSQGDGRDNSPLHF. The CDR3 DNA is TGCGCCAGCAGCCAAGGAGATGGCCGGGATAATTCACCCCTCCACTTT.

This chain uses TRBV2 with TRBJ2-1; 10 bases align to TRBD2. This CDR3 is built from 15 residues. Germline lookup yields CDR1 SNHLY and CDR2 FYNNEI. The junction had 9 bases not matched to a gene; V was cut back by 5 bases and J by 8 bases. The CDR3 nucleotides are TGTGCCAGCAGTTTCCGGCTAGCGGGAGTCGATGAGCAGTTCTTC. Translating gives CASSFRLAGVDEQFF.